This note documents a single T cell receptor beta chain sequence. This clonotype was seen many times. This clone's antigen is unknown. No base-level quality is on record; no much larger clone is a single base apart. Ophthalmopathy patients had moderately to severely active disease, Clinical Activity Score of at least 3, NOSPECS grade of at least 4, and duration under 3 months. Exclusion was applied to patients with uncontrolled infections, other autoimmune diseases, pregnancy or lactation. Diagnoses were established on the basis of clinical symptoms, serum thyroxine and TRAb, thyroid ultrasound, and orbital computed tomography. Ficoll-Paque density gradient centrifugation was used to isolate PBMCs from about 10 ml of fresh peripheral blood. Trizol reagent was used to extract total RNA, and RNA quality was then checked on an Agilent 2100 Bioanalyzer. The TCR beta CDR3 regions were amplified from RNA transcripts. A first-round RT-PCR of the TCR CDR3 used the HTBI primer set with the Qiagen OneStep RT-PCR kit. The libraries were constructed in a second round of multiplex PCR and then size-selected and purified. The libraries were sequenced on an Illumina HiSeq2000 using paired-end 100 bp reads. On the study's bioinformatics: SOAPnuke was used to process the raw data, throwing out any read that contained adapters or uncalled bases, had a mean Phred below 15, or lacked an exact constant-primer or identifier match. COPE v1.2.5 was used to merge the high-quality paired reads, and each unique nucleotide sequence was defined as a clonotype. Clonotypes were aligned to IMGT TRBV, TRBD and TRBJ reference segments using MiTCR v1.1. The analysis was restricted to V-J combinations with a frequency above 0.0001, which together covered about 99% of the repertoires. The TCS score was defined as F50 (clonal expansion) divided by E x V (chaos), with BLOSUM62-based TCRdist calculated between CDR3 peptides within each V-J. Welch's t-statistics and random forest reduced roughly 540 V-J features to 13, which were used in a naive Bayes classifier (R e1071). TCRdb reworked the public reads: Q25 trimming with fastp, MiXCR clone assembly, productive beta chains retained. Entries are consolidated by CDR3 protein sequence, retaining the most common genes and DNA. What appears here as the V and J calls and clone size reflects TCRdb's work, not the paper's. The sample table records hundreds of thousands of distinct CDR3 sequences; 20% of these occur just once. The top ten clonotypes cover roughly 50% of the sample.

The data are from a study of T cells in Graves' hyperthyroidism and ophthalmopathy (dated by TCRdb to the late 2010s). As for the study more broadly: Peripheral blood samples were taken at initial diagnosis, before any treatment was given. To identify distinguishing TCR V-J signatures, a discovery cohort of about a hundred patients was used, comprising fewer than 45 with Graves' ophthalmopathy and around 57 with stable Graves' hyperthyroidism. Prospective prediction of ophthalmopathy was tested in an independent validation cohort of 18 to 20 hyperthyroidism patients and 17 patients who later progressed to ophthalmopathy. The 100 discovery patients were divided at random into training and test sets in a 7:3 ratio. The study also compared thyroid tissue and blood T-cell repertoires from about 6 Graves' hyperthyroidism patients. Following sampling, methimazole starting at 30 mg daily was given to hyperthyroidism patients, and high-dose intravenous methylprednisolone was given to ophthalmopathy patients. The paper reports TCR Vbeta CDR3 sequencing of about 140 peripheral blood samples: approximately 41 ophthalmopathy, about 75 hyperthyroidism and about 17 progressor patients.

Study-level results and caveats: Ophthalmopathy was separated from stable hyperthyroidism by a 13 V-J signature model, with just over 85% sensitivity and approximately 84% specificity obtained in cross-validation and 80%/75% obtained in testing. In validation, the model predicted progression to ophthalmopathy a median of 6.5 months before onset, with around 70% sensitivity and roughly 77% specificity. Most expanded thyroid clonotypes (frequency above 0.001) were also found in blood, which suggests that blood repertoires may mirror thyroid immune responses. No statistical method was used to fix the sample size in advance, and group allocation was not hidden from the investigators.

Taken from the germline V gene (reference sequence), the CDR1 and CDR2 loops are LGHDT and YNNKEL. The CDR3 sequence holds 17 residues, the cysteine and phenylalanine included. Only CDR3 DNA remains: 51 bases, in frame from the first base. V drops 3 bases and J drops 0 bases, leaving 12 bases in between. Sequencing was carried out using blood. The rearranged chain carries TRBV3-1 and TRBJ2-6; the D gene is perhaps TRBD1, from 5 matching bases. The sequence was collected from a man aged 40-55 years with Graves' ophthalmopathy. CDR3 loop: CASSQRQPDSGANVLTF. The nucleotide sequence reads as follows: TGTGCCAGCAGCCAGCGACAGCCCGACTCTGGGGCCAACGTCCTGACTTTC.